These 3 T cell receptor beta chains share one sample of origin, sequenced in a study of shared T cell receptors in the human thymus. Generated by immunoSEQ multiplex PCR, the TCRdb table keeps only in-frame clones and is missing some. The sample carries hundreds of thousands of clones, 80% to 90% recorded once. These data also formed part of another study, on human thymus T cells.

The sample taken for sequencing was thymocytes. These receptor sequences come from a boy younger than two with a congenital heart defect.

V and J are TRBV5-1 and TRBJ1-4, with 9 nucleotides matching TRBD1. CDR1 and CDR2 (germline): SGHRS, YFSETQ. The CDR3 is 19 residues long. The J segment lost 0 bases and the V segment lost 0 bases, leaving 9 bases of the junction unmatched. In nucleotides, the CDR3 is TGCGCCAGCAGCTTGGCTGGGACAGGGACGGAGGCAACTAATGAAAAACTGTTTTTT. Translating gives CASSLAGTGTEATNEKLFF. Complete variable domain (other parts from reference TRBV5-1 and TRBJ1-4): KAGVTQTPRYLIKTRGQQVTLSCSPISGHRSVSWYQQTPGQGLQFLFEYFSETQRNKGNFPGRFSGRQFSNSRSEMNVSTLELGDSALYLCASSLAGTGTEATNEKLFFGSGTQLSVL.

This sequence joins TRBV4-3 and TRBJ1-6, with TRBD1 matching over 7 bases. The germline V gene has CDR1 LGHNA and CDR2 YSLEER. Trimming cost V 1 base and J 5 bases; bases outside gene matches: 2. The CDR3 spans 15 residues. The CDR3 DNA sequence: TGCGCCAGCAGCCAAGCAGGGGGTGATAATTCACCCCTCCACTTT. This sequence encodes CASSQAGGDNSPLHF.

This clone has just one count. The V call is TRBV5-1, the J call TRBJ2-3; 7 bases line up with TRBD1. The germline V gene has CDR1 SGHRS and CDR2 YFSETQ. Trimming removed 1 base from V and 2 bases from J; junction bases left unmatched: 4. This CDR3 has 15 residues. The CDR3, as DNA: TGCGCCAGCAGCTTGCCGGGACAGATCACAGATACGCAGTATTTT. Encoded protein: CASSLPGQITDTQYF.